The rows below give T cell receptor beta chains drawn from one sample of a study of OX40 agonist ivuxolimab in advanced cancers. Profiling relied on immunoSEQ multiplex PCR, and the TCRdb table lists in-frame clones only, not all of them. The table has 80,000 to 90,000 clones, around 84% seen once. Material: CD4+ or CD8+ T cells sorted from blood, obtained in a trial of the OX40 agonist ivuxolimab. These receptors originate from an adult with an advanced solid tumor such as melanoma, head and neck, liver or kidney cancer. CDR3s include the opening cysteine and the closing phenylalanine or tryptophan. The D gene is left open where the match is weak. Expanded clones get a size class; other rows say once, few or many, or leave the size out.

NA	TRBJ2-1	TRBV18	NA	CASSLQGPYNEQFF	TGTGCCAGCTCACTACAGGGACCTTACAATGAGCAGTTCTTC
TRBD2	TRBJ2-5	TRBV14	NA	CASSLLAGGPLETQYF	TGTGCCAGCAGCCTTCTAGCGGGGGGGCCCTTGGAGACCCAGTACTTC
NA	TRBJ1-5	TRBV30	few	CAWSKGVRSNQPQHF	TGTGCCTGGAGCAAGGGGGTCAGGAGCAATCAGCCCCAGCATTTT
NA	TRBJ2-1	TRBV7-8	few	CASSSRQVSRDEQFF	TGTGCCAGCAGCTCCCGACAGGTTTCTAGGGATGAGCAGTTCTTC
NA	TRBJ1-1	TRBV5-1	NA	CASSWLVGGDTEAFF	TGCGCCAGCAGCTGGCTGGTGGGGGGGGACACTGAAGCTTTCTTT
TRBD1	TRBJ2-7	TRBV6-1	NA	CASKGPRGSYEQYF	TGTGCCAGCAAGGGACCCAGGGGGTCCTACGAGCAGTACTTC
TRBD1	TRBJ1-6	TRBV28	few	CASSLAGTGNNSPLHF	TGTGCCAGCAGTTTGGCCGGGACAGGGAATAATTCACCCCTCCACTTT
NA	TRBJ2-2	TRBV5-4	NA	CASSLRRGGELFF	TGTGCCAGCAGCCTCCGTCGGGGCGGGGAGCTGTTTTTT
NA	TRBJ2-7	TRBV11-2	NA	CASSLDRSEQYF	TGTGCCAGCAGCTTAGATCGGAGCGAGCAGTACTTC
NA	TRBJ2-7	TRBV6-1	NA	CASSEMPGFDYEQYF	TGTGCCAGCAGTGAAATGCCAGGTTTTGACTACGAGCAGTACTTC
NA	TRBJ1-4	TRBV2	NA	CASRSIGRQPTNEKLFF	TGTGCCAGCAGGAGTATAGGGAGACAACCAACTAATGAAAAACTGTTTTTT
NA	TRBJ1-1	TRBV7-6	NA	CASSFSSLNTEAFF	TGTGCCAGCAGCTTTAGCAGCTTGAACACTGAAGCTTTCTTT
NA	TRBJ2-3	TRBV12-5	few	CASAPTPGFGTDTQYF	TGTGCTAGTGCCCCTACACCAGGTTTCGGCACAGATACGCAGTATTTT
NA	TRBJ2-5	TRBV2	NA	CASRLQVQETQYF	TGTGCCAGCAGGTTACAGGTACAAGAGACCCAGTACTTC
NA	TRBJ1-3	TRBV5-1	NA	CASSLEQPFSGNTIYF	TGCGCCAGCAGCTTGGAACAGCCCTTCTCTGGAAACACCATATATTTT
TRBD1	TRBJ1-3	TRBV5-1	NA	CASSFQGVTGNTIYF	TGCGCTAGCAGCTTCCAGGGGGTAACTGGAAACACCATATATTTT
NA	TRBJ1-6	TRBV5-4	NA	CASSFRSGWGGSPLHF	TGTGCCAGCAGCTTTCGCTCTGGGTGGGGAGGGTCACCCCTCCACTTT
NA	TRBJ1-2	TRBV30	NA	CAWSSASGYNYGYTF	TGTGCCTGGAGTTCCGCCTCGGGCTATAACTATGGCTACACCTTC
NA	TRBJ1-1	TRBV6-1	NA	CASRAQRQLNTEAFF	TGTGCCAGCAGAGCCCAGCGACAGTTGAACACTGAAGCTTTCTTT
TRBD1	TRBJ2-1	TRBV19	NA	CASSILPGQGTNEQFF	TGTGCCAGTAGTATACTACCGGGACAGGGAACCAATGAGCAGTTCTTC
NA	TRBJ2-5	TRBV29-1	NA	CSVEGGQSRETQYF	TGCAGCGTTGAGGGGGGACAGAGTCGAGAGACCCAGTACTTC
NA	TRBJ1-3	TRBV27	NA	CASSFRQAEW	TGTGCCAGCAGTTTTCGCCAGGCCGAATGG
TRBD2	TRBJ2-5	TRBV5-1	NA	CASSSAGEAIETQYF	TGCGCCAGCAGCTCAGCGGGGGAAGCTATTGAGACCCAGTACTTC
NA	TRBJ2-3	TRBV29-1	NA	CSVEKELGDTQYF	TGCAGCGTTGAAAAAGAGCTGGGCGATACGCAGTATTTT
NA	TRBJ1-6	TRBV4-1	NA	CASTGQLYNSPLHF	TGCGCCAGCACCGGCCAGCTCTATAATTCACCCCTCCACTTT
NA	TRBJ1-2	TRBV5-1	NA	CASSFGQPTNYGYTF	TGCGCCAGCAGCTTCGGACAGCCTACTAACTATGGCTACACCTTC
NA	TRBJ1-6	TRBV7-2	NA	CASSSGPNSPLHF	TGTGCCAGCAGCTCCGGGCCCAATTCACCCCTCCACTTT
NA	TRBJ1-5	TRBV7-6	NA	CASSLNRVGQPQHF	TGTGCCAGCAGCCTAAACAGAGTTGGCCAGCCCCAGCATTTT
NA	TRBJ1-5	TRBV9	NA	CASSSERGQPQHF	TGTGCCAGCAGCTCAGAAAGAGGTCAGCCCCAGCATTTT
NA	TRBJ2-6	TRBV2	NA	CASSTPLRRGTTGANVLTF	TGTGCCAGCAGCACCCCTCTGCGCAGGGGGACTACTGGGGCCAACGTCCTGACTTTC
TRBD1	TRBJ2-2	TRBV29-1	NA	CSAERQGATGELFF	TGCAGCGCAGAACGACAGGGGGCAACCGGGGAGCTGTTTTTT
NA	TRBJ2-7	TRBV19	NA	CASSVEDSYEQYF	TGTGCCAGTAGTGTAGAAGACAGCTACGAGCAGTACTTC
NA	TRBJ2-3	TRBV10-3	NA	CAISESHLTDTQYF	TGTGCCATCAGTGAGTCGCATCTCACAGATACGCAGTATTTT
TRBD1	TRBJ1-2	TRBV11-2	NA	CASSLVNRGHGYTF	TGTGCCAGCAGCTTAGTGAACAGGGGGCATGGCTACACCTTC
TRBD1	TRBJ2-7	TRBV28	many	CASSNPGQGVSYEQYF	TGTGCCAGTTCGAACCCGGGACAGGGAGTTTCCTACGAGCAGTACTTC
NA	TRBJ1-3	TRBV6-1	NA	CASSRSSGNTIYF	TGTGCCAGCAGTCGCAGCTCTGGAAACACCATATATTTT
NA	TRBJ2-3	TRBV7-2	NA	CASSLWGSTDTQYF	TGTGCCAGCAGCTTATGGGGTAGCACAGATACGCAGTATTTT
NA	TRBJ2-7	TRBV5-1	NA	CASSLGQAHYEQYF	TGCGCCAGCAGCTTGGGACAGGCTCACTACGAGCAGTACTTC
TRBD2	TRBJ2-1	TRBV4-2	NA	CASSQDRWRGGSDEQFF	TGTGCCAGCAGCCAAGATAGATGGCGGGGGGGCTCAGATGAGCAGTTCTTC
NA	TRBJ2-2	TRBV30	NA	CAWSVWGSGELFF	TGTGCCTGGAGTGTTTGGGGGTCCGGGGAGCTGTTTTTT
NA	TRBJ2-1	TRBV18	NA	CASSPGIYNEQFF	TGTGCCAGCTCACCGGGCATCTACAATGAGCAGTTCTTC
NA	TRBJ2-5	TRBV6-1	NA	CASTPPSTGKTQYF	TGTGCCAGCACCCCCCCGAGTACAGGGAAGACCCAGTACTTC
NA	TRBJ1-3	TRBV29-1	NA	CSVDDGYGNTIYF	TGCAGCGTTGATGACGGTTATGGAAACACCATATATTTT
NA	TRBJ1-3	TRBV28	NA	CASAGAEGVLSGNTIYF	TGTGCCAGTGCGGGGGCGGAGGGAGTCCTCTCTGGAAACACCATATATTTT
NA	TRBJ1-1	TRBV5-4	NA	CASSLGLKNTEAFF	TGTGCCAGCAGCTTGGGGCTGAAGAACACTGAAGCTTTCTTT
NA	TRBJ1-2	TRBV18	NA	CASSPPSSLYGYTF	TGTGCCAGCTCACCTCCCAGCTCCCTATATGGCTACACCTTC
NA	TRBJ1-2	TRBV4-2	NA	CASSQPRARGAYGYTF	TGTGCCAGCAGCCAACCCAGGGCGAGGGGCGCCTATGGCTACACCTTC
NA	TRBJ2-6	TRBV11-2	NA	CASSLEPGANVLTF	TGTGCCAGCAGCTTAGAACCTGGGGCCAACGTCCTGACTTTC
NA	TRBJ2-1	TRBV9	NA	CASSDLWGGSEQFF	TGTGCCAGCAGCGATCTCTGGGGGGGCAGTGAGCAGTTCTTC
NA	TRBJ2-1	TRBV7-2	NA	CASGGLGAYEQFF	TGTGCCAGCGGGGGGTTGGGGGCATATGAGCAGTTCTTC
TRBD2	TRBJ2-1	TRBV5-1	NA	CASSLVSSGGLDEQFF	TGCGCCAGCAGCTTGGTTAGTAGCGGGGGGCTCGATGAGCAGTTCTTC
NA	TRBJ1-5	TRBV20-1	NA	CSASDSRQHF	TGCAGTGCTAGTGACAGTCGCCAGCATTTT
NA	TRBJ1-5	TRBV6-4	NA	CASGGTRRLSNQPQHF	TGTGCCAGCGGAGGGACACGGAGACTTAGCAATCAGCCCCAGCATTTT
TRBD1	TRBJ2-7	TRBV11-2	NA	CASSYSGTGNHYEQYF	TGTGCCAGCAGCTACTCCGGGACAGGGAATCACTACGAGCAGTACTTC